One sample yielded the 5 T cell receptor beta chains listed below, sequenced in a study of blood T cell repertoires in COVID-19. Generated by immunoSEQ multiplex PCR, the TCRdb table keeps only in-frame clones and is missing some. Of tens of thousands of clones in the sample, over 70% are singletons; the top ten hold over 9.5%. Sequenced sample: peripheral blood. These receptors were taken from a man older than 75 with acute or convalescent COVID-19.

This chain uses TRBV21-1 with TRBJ1-1; the D call of TRBD1 is as the table states it, not checked on the DNA. TRBV21-1 is a pseudogene. The CDR3 is 14 amino acids. The CDR3 region is CASSGTGGEDEAFF. The CDR3 DNA follows: TGTGCCAGCAGTGGGACAGGGGGCGAGGATGAAGCTTTCTTT.

A single count supports this clone. The rearrangement joins TRBV5-3 to TRBJ1-2; D gene ambiguous. TRBV5-3 is an ORF; its function is uncertain. The CDR3 is 11 amino acids. Deletions cut 10 bases from V and 4 bases from J, with 11 bases between. CDR3 loop: CARRRGYGYTF. Written as DNA, the CDR3 is TGTGCCCGACGAAGAGGCTATGGCTACACCTTC.

The chain recombines TRBV14 with TRBJ1-1; unclear D gene. V lost 2 bases, J lost 5 bases, and 9 bases lay in between. The CDR3 runs 13 residues. Germline-derived CDR1 and CDR2 are SGHDN and FVKESK. The CDR3: CASSQSVGTEAFF. For the CDR3, the DNA is TGTGCCAGCAGCCAATCGGTTGGTACTGAAGCTTTCTTT.

The rearrangement uses TRBV6-9 and TRBJ2-7, with 9 bases matching TRBD1. CDR1 and CDR2 from the germline V gene are MNHGY and SVAAGI. CDR3 size: 16 residues. V was pared by 3 bases and J by 4 bases, with 10 bases of the junction left unmatched. The CDR3 DNA follows: TGTGCCAGCAGTTACCTCATACCGGACAGGGGTTACGAGCAGTACTTC. Translating it yields CASSYLIPDRGYEQYF.

The genes are TRBV19 and TRBJ1-4; D is uncertain. Germline V gives CDR1 LNHDA, CDR2 SQIVND (reference sequence). V shed 7 bases and J shed 4 bases, with 4 bases lying between them. This CDR3 has 11 amino acids. The CDR3 is CASKLNEKLFF. CDR3 coding DNA: TGTGCCAGTAAGCTTAATGAAAAACTGTTTTTT.